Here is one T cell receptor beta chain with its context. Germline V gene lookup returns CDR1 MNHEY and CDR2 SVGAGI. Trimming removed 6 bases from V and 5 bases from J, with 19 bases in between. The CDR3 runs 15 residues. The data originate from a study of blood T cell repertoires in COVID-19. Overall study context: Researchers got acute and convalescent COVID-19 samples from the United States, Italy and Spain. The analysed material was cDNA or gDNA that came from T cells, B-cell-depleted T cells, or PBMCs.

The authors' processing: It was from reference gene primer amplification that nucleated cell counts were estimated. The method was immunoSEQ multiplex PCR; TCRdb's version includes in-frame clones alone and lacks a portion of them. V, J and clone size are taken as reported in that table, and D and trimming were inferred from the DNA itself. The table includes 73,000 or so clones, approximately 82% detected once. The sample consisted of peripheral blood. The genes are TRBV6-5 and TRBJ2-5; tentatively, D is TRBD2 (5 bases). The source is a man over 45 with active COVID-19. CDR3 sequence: CASSKTRLQGETQYF. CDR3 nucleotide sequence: TGTGCCAGCAGCAAGACTCGACTACAAGGGGAGACCCAGTACTTC.